This is a list of T cell receptor beta chains from one sample in a study of T-cell reconstitution after alpha-beta-depleted transplantation in children. MiXCR, run by TCRdb on the PCR reads, gives a single entry per CDR3 protein. In the table there are approximately 400,000 distinct CDR3 sequences, 11% of which are singletons. Sequenced material: PBMCs from the stem cell graft donor, taken from the stem cell graft. These receptors all stem from a human donor who donated a stem cell graft to a child with acute myeloid leukemia. Both conserved end residues are part of each CDR3. D genes are given only for firm matches. Only some rows state a clone size, as once, few, many or a class for expanded clones.

v_call: TRBV9; clone_size: -; d_call: -; j_call: TRBJ2-7; cdr3_aa: CASSAGDNYEQYF; cdr3_nt: TGTGCCAGCAGCGCTGGAGACAATTACGAGCAGTACTTC
v_call: TRBV14; clone_size: few; d_call: TRBD2; j_call: TRBJ2-5; cdr3_aa: CASSRTSGLQETQYF; cdr3_nt: TGTGCCAGCAGTCGGACTAGCGGTCTCCAAGAGACCCAGTACTTC
v_call: TRBV5-1; clone_size: few; d_call: TRBD1; j_call: TRBJ2-5; cdr3_aa: CASSQGQGARETQYF; cdr3_nt: TGCGCCAGCAGCCAGGGACAGGGGGCTCGAGAGACCCAGTACTTC
v_call: TRBV5-1; clone_size: -; d_call: TRBD1; j_call: TRBJ2-1; cdr3_aa: CASSSGQSKYNEQFF; cdr3_nt: TGCGCCAGCAGCTCGGGACAGAGTAAATACAATGAGCAGTTCTTC
v_call: TRBV6-2/TRBV6-3; clone_size: few; d_call: -; j_call: TRBJ2-3; cdr3_aa: CASTPGLSTDTQYF; cdr3_nt: TGTGCCAGCACCCCGGGACTTAGCACAGATACGCAGTATTTT
v_call: TRBV20-1; clone_size: few; d_call: -; j_call: TRBJ1-4; cdr3_aa: CSAAPGPRAEKLFF; cdr3_nt: TGCAGTGCCGCTCCGGGACCCCGGGCAGAAAAACTGTTTTTT
v_call: TRBV29-1; clone_size: many; d_call: -; j_call: TRBJ1-5; cdr3_aa: CSVDRRLDQPQHF; cdr3_nt: TGCAGCGTTGATCGGCGGTTGGATCAGCCCCAGCATTTT
v_call: TRBV12-3/TRBV12-4; clone_size: -; d_call: -; j_call: TRBJ1-2; cdr3_aa: CASGPRLGYGYTF; cdr3_nt: TGTGCCAGCGGCCCCAGACTGGGCTATGGCTACACCTTC
v_call: TRBV10-3; clone_size: once; d_call: -; j_call: TRBJ1-5; cdr3_aa: CAMGPGSNQPQHF; cdr3_nt: TGTGCCATGGGCCCAGGGTCCAATCAGCCCCAGCATTTT
v_call: TRBV4-3; clone_size: few; d_call: TRBD2; j_call: TRBJ2-4; cdr3_aa: CASSQDGREGNIQYF; cdr3_nt: TGCGCCAGCAGCCAAGATGGACGGGAGGGGAACATTCAGTACTTC
v_call: TRBV20-1; clone_size: -; d_call: TRBD2; j_call: TRBJ2-7; cdr3_aa: CSARRTSGGSYEQYF; cdr3_nt: TGCAGTGCTAGACGGACTAGCGGGGGGTCCTACGAGCAGTACTTC
v_call: TRBV25-1; clone_size: few; d_call: -; j_call: TRBJ2-1; cdr3_aa: CASSAYSGVPYNEQFF; cdr3_nt: TGTGCCAGCAGTGCCTACTCGGGGGTCCCCTACAATGAGCAGTTCTTC
v_call: TRBV9; clone_size: -; d_call: TRBD2; j_call: TRBJ2-3; cdr3_aa: CASSVGASGVYGNTQYF; cdr3_nt: TGTGCCAGCAGCGTGGGCGCTAGCGGGGTATACGGAAATACGCAGTATTTT
v_call: TRBV5-1; clone_size: many; d_call: TRBD1; j_call: TRBJ2-5; cdr3_aa: CASSAWDRAQETQYF; cdr3_nt: TGCGCCAGCTCAGCATGGGACAGGGCTCAAGAGACCCAGTACTTC
v_call: TRBV5-1; clone_size: -; d_call: -; j_call: TRBJ2-1; cdr3_aa: CASSLEPPGDEQFF; cdr3_nt: TGCGCCAGCAGCTTGGAACCTCCCGGTGATGAGCAGTTCTTC
v_call: TRBV3-1; clone_size: few; d_call: -; j_call: TRBJ2-2; cdr3_aa: CASSIPGELFF; cdr3_nt: TGTGCCAGCAGCATCCCCGGGGAGCTGTTTTTT
v_call: TRBV29-1; clone_size: many; d_call: -; j_call: TRBJ2-1; cdr3_aa: CSVEGVALDQFF; cdr3_nt: TGCAGCGTTGAGGGAGTAGCGTTAGACCAGTTCTTC
v_call: TRBV3-1; clone_size: -; d_call: TRBD2; j_call: TRBJ2-5; cdr3_aa: CASCQASGAQETQYF; cdr3_nt: TGTGCCTCCTGCCAGGCTAGCGGGGCGCAAGAGACCCAGTACTTC
v_call: TRBV20-1; clone_size: few; d_call: -; j_call: TRBJ2-3; cdr3_aa: CSAIQGIGGGQGTRYF; cdr3_nt: TGCAGTGCCATACAGGGTATAGGGGGGGGCCAAGGTACGCGCTATTTT
v_call: TRBV30; clone_size: few; d_call: TRBD1; j_call: TRBJ1-1; cdr3_aa: CAWSGDRRNTEAFF; cdr3_nt: TGTGCCTGGAGTGGGGACAGGCGGAACACTGAAGCTTTCTTT
v_call: TRBV4-1; clone_size: few; d_call: TRBD2; j_call: TRBJ2-3; cdr3_aa: CASSQFVLAGVSDTQYF; cdr3_nt: TGCGCCAGCAGCCAATTTGTGCTAGCGGGAGTTTCAGATACGCAGTATTTT
v_call: TRBV5-1; clone_size: few; d_call: -; j_call: TRBJ2-1; cdr3_aa: CASSLVGSGPGNEQFF; cdr3_nt: TGCGCCAGCAGCTTGGTAGGGTCAGGGCCGGGCAATGAGCAGTTCTTC
v_call: TRBV9; clone_size: few; d_call: -; j_call: TRBJ1-5; cdr3_aa: CASSVSGGNNQPQHF; cdr3_nt: TGTGCCAGCAGCGTAAGTGGAGGGAACAATCAGCCCCAGCATTTT
v_call: TRBV20-1; clone_size: -; d_call: -; j_call: TRBJ2-7; cdr3_aa: CSASPPVGVTYQQYF; cdr3_nt: TGCAGTGCTAGTCCGCCGGTGGGAGTGACCTACCAGCAGTACTTC
v_call: TRBV29-1; clone_size: -; d_call: TRBD1; j_call: TRBJ2-3; cdr3_aa: CSVSGQGGTDTQYF; cdr3_nt: TGCAGCGTTTCTGGACAGGGCGGGACAGATACGCAGTATTTT
v_call: TRBV5-1; clone_size: -; d_call: TRBD2; j_call: TRBJ2-5; cdr3_aa: CASASGGAGETQYF; cdr3_nt: TGCGCCAGCGCCAGCGGGGGGGCCGGAGAGACCCAGTACTTC
v_call: TRBV29-1; clone_size: few; d_call: TRBD1; j_call: TRBJ2-4; cdr3_aa: CSVEQGAGNIQYF; cdr3_nt: TGCAGCGTAGAACAGGGGGCAGGGAACATTCAGTACTTC
v_call: TRBV7-6; clone_size: few; d_call: TRBD2; j_call: TRBJ2-1; cdr3_aa: CASSLRREGHNEQFF; cdr3_nt: TGTGCCAGCAGCTTACGGCGGGAGGGCCATAATGAGCAGTTCTTC
v_call: TRBV2; clone_size: -; d_call: -; j_call: TRBJ2-5; cdr3_aa: CAICFFRFGRGAQETQYF; cdr3_nt: TGTGCCATCTGTTTCTTTAGGTTCGGGAGAGGTGCCCAAGAGACCCAGTACTTC
v_call: TRBV12-3/TRBV12-4; clone_size: many; d_call: -; j_call: TRBJ1-1; cdr3_aa: CASSSGGVTEAFF; cdr3_nt: TGTGCCAGCAGTTCGGGTGGGGTCACTGAAGCTTTCTTT
v_call: TRBV5-1; clone_size: few; d_call: -; j_call: TRBJ2-1; cdr3_aa: CASSLGQNEQFF; cdr3_nt: TGCGCCAGCAGCTTGGGTCAAAATGAGCAGTTCTTC
v_call: TRBV23-1; clone_size: -; d_call: TRBD2; j_call: TRBJ2-1; cdr3_aa: CASSQLSGRARRRSSYNEQFF; cdr3_nt: TGCGCCAGCAGTCAATTATCCGGGAGGGCTCGACGGAGGAGCTCCTACAATGAGCAGTTCTTC
v_call: TRBV27; clone_size: few; d_call: -; j_call: TRBJ2-7; cdr3_aa: CASSLSGSLYEQYF; cdr3_nt: TGTGCCAGCAGTTTATCCGGGTCCCTATACGAGCAGTACTTC
v_call: TRBV7-2; clone_size: many; d_call: TRBD1; j_call: TRBJ2-2; cdr3_aa: CASSLGGGRRELFF; cdr3_nt: TGTGCCAGCAGCTTAGGAGGGGGCCGAAGGGAGCTGTTTTTT
v_call: TRBV3-1; clone_size: few; d_call: TRBD1; j_call: TRBJ2-5; cdr3_aa: CASSPRDRGVETQYF; cdr3_nt: TGTGCCAGCAGCCCCCGGGACAGGGGGGTCGAGACCCAGTACTTC
v_call: TRBV6-5; clone_size: -; d_call: -; j_call: TRBJ1-2; cdr3_aa: CASSYLLTGGYTF; cdr3_nt: TGTGCCAGCAGTTACCTCTTAACGGGAGGCTACACCTTC
v_call: TRBV5-1; clone_size: many; d_call: TRBD1; j_call: TRBJ2-1; cdr3_aa: CASSLGQGGLNEQFF; cdr3_nt: TGCGCCAGCAGCCTAGGACAGGGAGGTCTCAATGAGCAGTTCTTC
v_call: TRBV30; clone_size: few; d_call: -; j_call: TRBJ1-2; cdr3_aa: CAWRWTRDGYTF; cdr3_nt: TGTGCCTGGAGATGGACCCGGGATGGCTACACCTTC
v_call: TRBV7-2; clone_size: few; d_call: TRBD2; j_call: TRBJ2-3; cdr3_aa: CASSLALLAGGGDTQYF; cdr3_nt: TGTGCCAGCAGCTTAGCGCTCTTAGCGGGGGGAGGAGATACGCAGTATTTT
v_call: TRBV6-2/TRBV6-3; clone_size: few; d_call: -; j_call: TRBJ1-5; cdr3_aa: CASIPAYSNQPQHF; cdr3_nt: TGTGCCAGCATTCCGGCCTATAGCAATCAGCCCCAGCATTTT
v_call: TRBV12-3/TRBV12-4; clone_size: few; d_call: TRBD1; j_call: TRBJ1-2; cdr3_aa: CASRGQDGTGYTF; cdr3_nt: TGTGCCAGCAGAGGACAGGATGGTACTGGCTACACCTTC
v_call: TRBV7-6; clone_size: many; d_call: -; j_call: TRBJ1-6; cdr3_aa: CASTLSSPGNNSPLHF; cdr3_nt: TGTGCCAGCACCCTAAGCAGCCCAGGGAATAATTCACCCCTCCACTTT